This T cell receptor (beta chain) was captured by sequencing in a study of blood T cell repertoires in COVID-19. Sequenced by immunoSEQ multiplex PCR; TCRdb stores in-frame clones only, minus some. The sample includes 150,000 to 200,000 clones, 88% of them seen just once. The receptor was isolated from a man in his 70s with active or convalescent COVID-19. The sample taken for sequencing was peripheral blood.

The CDR3, as DNA: TGTGCCAGCAGTGCATCAGGGGTACGGGATGAGCAGTTCTTC. Translated: CASSASGVRDEQFF. The chain employs TRBV2 and TRBJ2-1; tentative D call: TRBD1 (6 bases). CDR1 is SNHLY and CDR2 is FYNNEI in the germline V gene. The V end was cut by 4 bases, the J end by 8 bases, with 15 bases between. The CDR3 runs 14 residues. The variable domain in full, completed from reference TRBV2 and TRBJ2-1, reads EPEVTQTPSHQVTQMGQEVILRCVPISNHLYFYWYRQILGQKVEFLVSFYNNEISEKSEIFDDQFSVERPDGSNFTLKIRSTKLEDSAMYFCASSASGVRDEQFFGPGTRLTVL.